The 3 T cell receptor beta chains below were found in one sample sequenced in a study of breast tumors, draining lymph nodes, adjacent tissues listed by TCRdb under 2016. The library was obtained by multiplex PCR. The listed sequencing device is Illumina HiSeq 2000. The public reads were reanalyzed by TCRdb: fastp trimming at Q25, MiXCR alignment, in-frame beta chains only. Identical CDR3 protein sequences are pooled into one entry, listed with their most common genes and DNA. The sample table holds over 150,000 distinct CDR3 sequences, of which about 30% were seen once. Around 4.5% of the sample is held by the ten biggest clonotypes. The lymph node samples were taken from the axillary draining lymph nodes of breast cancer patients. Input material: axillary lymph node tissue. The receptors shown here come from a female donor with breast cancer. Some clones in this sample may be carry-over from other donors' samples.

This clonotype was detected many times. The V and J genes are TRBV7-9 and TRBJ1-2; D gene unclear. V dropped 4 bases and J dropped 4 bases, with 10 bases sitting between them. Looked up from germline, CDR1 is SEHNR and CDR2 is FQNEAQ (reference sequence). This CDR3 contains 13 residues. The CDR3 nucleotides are TGTGCCAGCAGCTACGACGGAGCCTATGGCTACACCTTC. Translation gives CASSYDGAYGYTF.

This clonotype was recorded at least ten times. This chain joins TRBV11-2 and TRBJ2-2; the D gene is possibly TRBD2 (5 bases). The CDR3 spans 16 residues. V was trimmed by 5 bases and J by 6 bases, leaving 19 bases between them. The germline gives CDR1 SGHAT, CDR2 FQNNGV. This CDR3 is CASSPQGGNPAGELFF. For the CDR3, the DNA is TGTGCCAGCAGCCCCCAAGGAGGCAATCCAGCCGGGGAGCTGTTTTTT.

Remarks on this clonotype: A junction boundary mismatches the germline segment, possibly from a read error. As DNA, the CDR3 is TGTGCCAGCAGTGAAGCGGTTGGGGGATATTCCCCCCCCCACTTT. Translated: CASSEAVGGYSPPHF. The chain couples TRBV2 to TRBJ1-6; TRBD1 is a possible D gene (5 bases). This CDR3 is 15 amino acids long. Germline V gene sequence: CDR1 SNHLY, CDR2 FYNNEI.